One T cell receptor beta chain is described in this entry. The clone's antigen remains unknown. Base qualities are missing; no much larger clone stands one base away. The germline ends are 7 bases apart after V is trimmed by 0 bases and J by 0 bases. Including the terminal cysteine and phenylalanine, the CDR3 comprises 14 residues. The sequence is cut down to CDR3 DNA, 42 bases in frame from base 1. Per the germline V gene, SGHRS is the CDR1 and YFSETQ is the CDR2. The collaborating institutions used their own protocols to collect whole blood in K2EDTA tubes. Collaborator samples were shipped for TCRbeta analysis as frozen whole blood, isolated PBMCs, or DNA extracted from either sample type. TCRbeta CDR3 regions were amplified from genomic DNA using the immunoSEQ Assay, a bias-controlled multiplex PCR. Concerning the study's data processing: The number of nucleated cells in each sample was estimated from the amplification of reference gene primers within the assay. Sequence reads were collapsed and filtered to measure the absolute abundance of every unique TCRbeta CDR3 rearrangement. For each sample, productive Simpson clonality was calculated by taking the square root of Simpson's diversity index across productive rearrangements. Held by TCRdb, this immuneACCESS table contains in-frame sequences only and omits some clones. Under half of the omission traces to an unresolved V gene where checked; the cause of the rest is unknown. V, J and clone size are those of that table, while D and trimming were read from the DNA. The sample contains 170,000 or so clones, approximately 86% of them found a single time. More than 7.5% of the sample is taken by the ten largest.

The sample comes from a study of blood T cell repertoires in COVID-19 (dated by TCRdb to 2020 to 2021). Regarding the study in general: Collaborator samples came from the United States, Italy and Spain and covered acute and convalescent phases of COVID-19. Deeply sampled blood TCRbeta repertoires from subjects exposed to, actively infected with, or recovered from COVID-19 were included in the dataset. Where available, HLA class I and class II types were taken from metadata supplied by the sample provider and were not determined by assay-based typing. The material from the prospective study consisted of cDNA or gDNA derived from T cells, B-cell-depleted T cells, or PBMCs. Samples came from the ongoing ImmuneRACE study (first 160 participants) plus 1,254 subjects from 6 global collaborators. The repertoires were released in a freely available public database meant as a resource for research on the immune response to SARS-CoV-2. Sample metadata almost always included a de-identified subject ID, COVID-19 status, age in years and sex. The study at large found these results: How much clinical and demographic metadata was included differed by source and by participant, and the metadata was provided uncurated.

The clonotype was recovered from a man aged 50-60 years with active or convalescent COVID-19. Recombination connected TRBV5-1 to TRBJ2-7; no D gene call is confident. The sequenced sample consisted of peripheral blood. The CDR3 protein: CASSLAGDSYEQYF. The sequenced DNA is TGCGCCAGCAGCTTGGCTGGAGACTCCTACGAGCAGTACTTC. When the CDR3 is completed using the reference TRBV5-1 and TRBJ2-7 genes on either side, the full variable domain is KAGVTQTPRYLIKTRGQQVTLSCSPISGHRSVSWYQQTPGQGLQFLFEYFSETQRNKGNFPGRFSGRQFSNSRSEMNVSTLELGDSALYLCASSLAGDSYEQYFGPGTRLTVT.